This TCR beta chain was identified in a study of T cells in localized non-small cell lung cancer. Study-level results: Appearances in adjacent lung were noted for a median approximately 50 of the top 100 tumor clones. Investigators sequenced only a single tumor region, leaving heterogeneity possible. Peak T cell clonality was found in uninvolved adjacent lung, exceeding tumor.

Of note for this clone: The antigen is undetermined.

The CDR3 contains 16 residues. Trimming took off 1 base at V and 0 bases at J, with 11 bases between the two ends. The germline CDR1 and CDR2 sequences are LNHNV and YYDKDF (reference sequence). Data came from immunoSEQ multiplex PCR; TCRdb stores just in-frame clones and leaves some out. This table has 55,000 to 80,000 clones, about 83% appearing once. The receptor was derived from a female donor of 60 years or more with stage I lung adenocarcinoma. V and J are TRBV15 and TRBJ2-3; TRBD1 is a possible D gene (5 bases). The source was peripheral blood, collected before any cancer treatment. For the CDR3, the DNA is TGTGCCACCAGCAGAGTAGTAGGGGCTAGCACAGATACGCAGTATTTT. This gives the protein CATSRVVGASTDTQYF.